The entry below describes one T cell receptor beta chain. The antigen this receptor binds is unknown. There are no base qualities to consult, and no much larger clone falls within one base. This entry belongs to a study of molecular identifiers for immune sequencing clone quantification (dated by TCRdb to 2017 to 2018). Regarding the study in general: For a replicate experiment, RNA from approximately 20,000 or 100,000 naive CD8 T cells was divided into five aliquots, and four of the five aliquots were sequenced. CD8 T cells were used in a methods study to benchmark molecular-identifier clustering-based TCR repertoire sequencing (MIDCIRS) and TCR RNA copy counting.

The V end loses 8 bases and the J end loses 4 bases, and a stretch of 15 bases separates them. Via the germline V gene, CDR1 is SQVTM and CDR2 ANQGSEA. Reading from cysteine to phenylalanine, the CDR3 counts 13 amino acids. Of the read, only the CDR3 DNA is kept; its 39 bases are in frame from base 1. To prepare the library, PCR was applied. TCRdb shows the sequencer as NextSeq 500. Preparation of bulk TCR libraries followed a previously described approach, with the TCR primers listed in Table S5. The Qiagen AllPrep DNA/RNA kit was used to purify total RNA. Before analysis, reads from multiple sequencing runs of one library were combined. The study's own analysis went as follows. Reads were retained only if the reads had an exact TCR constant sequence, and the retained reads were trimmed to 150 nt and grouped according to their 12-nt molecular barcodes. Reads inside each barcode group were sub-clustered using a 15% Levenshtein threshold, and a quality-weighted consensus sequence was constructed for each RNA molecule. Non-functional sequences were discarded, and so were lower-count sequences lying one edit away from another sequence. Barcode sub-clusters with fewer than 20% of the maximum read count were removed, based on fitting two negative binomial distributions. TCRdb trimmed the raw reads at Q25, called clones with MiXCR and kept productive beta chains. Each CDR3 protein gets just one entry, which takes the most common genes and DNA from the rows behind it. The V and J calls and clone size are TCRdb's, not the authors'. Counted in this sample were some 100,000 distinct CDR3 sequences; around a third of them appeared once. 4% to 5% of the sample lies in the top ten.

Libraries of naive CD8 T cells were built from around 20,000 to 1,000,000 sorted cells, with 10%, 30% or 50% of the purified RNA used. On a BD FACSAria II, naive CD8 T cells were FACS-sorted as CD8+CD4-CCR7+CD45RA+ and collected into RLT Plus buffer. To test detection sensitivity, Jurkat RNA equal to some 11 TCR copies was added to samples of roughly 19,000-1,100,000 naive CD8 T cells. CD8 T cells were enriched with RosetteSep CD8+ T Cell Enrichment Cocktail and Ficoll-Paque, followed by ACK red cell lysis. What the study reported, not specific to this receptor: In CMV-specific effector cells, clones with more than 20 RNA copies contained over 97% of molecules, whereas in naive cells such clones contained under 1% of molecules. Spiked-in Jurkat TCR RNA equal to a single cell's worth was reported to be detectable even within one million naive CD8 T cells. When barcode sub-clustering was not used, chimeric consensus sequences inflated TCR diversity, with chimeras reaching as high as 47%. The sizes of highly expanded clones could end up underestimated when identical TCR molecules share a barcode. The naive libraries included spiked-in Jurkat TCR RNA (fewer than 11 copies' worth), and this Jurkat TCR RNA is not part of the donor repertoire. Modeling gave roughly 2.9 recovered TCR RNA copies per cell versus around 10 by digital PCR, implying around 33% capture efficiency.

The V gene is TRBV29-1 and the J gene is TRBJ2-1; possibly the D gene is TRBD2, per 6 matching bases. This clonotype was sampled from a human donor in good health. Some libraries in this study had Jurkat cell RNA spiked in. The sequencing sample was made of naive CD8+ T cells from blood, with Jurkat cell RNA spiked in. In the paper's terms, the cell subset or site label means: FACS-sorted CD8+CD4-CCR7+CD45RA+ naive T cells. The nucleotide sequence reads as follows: TGCAGCCTCCCCTTGGAGGGGTACAATGAGCAGTTCTTC. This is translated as CSLPLEGYNEQFF.